Below, 24 T cell receptor beta chains from the same sample are listed, as sequenced in a study of T-cell reconstitution after alpha-beta-depleted transplantation in children. Preparing the TCRbeta library involved the use of unique molecular identifiers. In TCRdb, the PCR reads were re-called with MiXCR into one record per CDR3 protein. Of some 350,000 distinct CDR3 sequences listed, 15% to 20% are singletons. The sequenced sample was PBMCs, mostly from graft donor cells, obtained 360 days after TCRalphabeta/CD19-depleted stem cell transplant. Every receptor here comes from a male patient aged 2 to 9 who had a stem cell transplant for acute lymphoblastic leukemia, so the T cells may come from the graft donor.

This clonotype showed up just a few times. This chain links TRBV5-1 with TRBJ2-1, with D unresolved. The CDR3 covers 16 residues. Germline loops: CDR1 SGHRS, CDR2 YFSETQ. Trimming removed 4 bases at V and 0 bases at J, with 14 bases between. In nucleotides, the CDR3 is TGCGCCAGCAGCCCCTTACTGATCAGCTCCTACAATGAGCAGTTCTTC. Its protein product is CASSPLLISSYNEQFF. Full variable domain (missing parts from reference TRBV5-1 and TRBJ2-1): KAGVTQTPRYLIKTRGQQVTLSCSPISGHRSVSWYQQTPGQGLQFLFEYFSETQRNKGNFPGRFSGRQFSNSRSEMNVSTLELGDSALYLCASSPLLISSYNEQFFGPGTRLTVL.

This clonotype was recorded a few times. The V call is TRBV29-1, the J call TRBJ1-5; D is unclear. Germline values: CDR1 SQVTM, CDR2 ANQGSEA. Trimming removed 4 bases at V and 8 bases at J, with 15 bases between. This CDR3 has 13 residues. For the CDR3, the DNA is TGCAGCGTTGGGGATACTCTCGGAAAGCCCCAGCATTTT. Amino acids: CSVGDTLGKPQHF.

J is TRBJ2-7 and V is TRBV18; D is unclear. This CDR3 is 15 amino acids long. The germline V gene encodes CDR1 KGHSH and CDR2 LQKENI. The V end was cut by 1 base, the J end by 0 bases, with 10 bases between. DNA of the CDR3: TGTGCCAGCTCACCACGAGCAGCATACTCCTACGAGCAGTACTTC. Translation: CASSPRAAYSYEQYF.

This clonotype appeared a few times. V usage is TRBV6-5 and J usage is TRBJ2-3; D not certain. The germline CDR1 and CDR2 sequences are MNHEY and SVGAGI. The ends were cut back, 7 bases at V and 2 bases at J, with 4 bases in the middle. The CDR3 is 11 amino acids. CDR3 sequence: CASTHTDTQYF. CDR3 DNA sequence: TGTGCCAGCACCCACACAGATACGCAGTATTTT.

This clonotype was observed a few times. DNA of the CDR3: TGTGCCAGCAGTTTGAGACTAGCGGGAGTCTACAATGAGCAGTTCTTC. Translation gives CASSLRLAGVYNEQFF. The chain joins TRBV12-3 or TRBV12-4 to TRBJ2-1; 12 nucleotides match TRBD2. The CDR3 length is 16 residues. V trimming: 3 bases; J trimming: 3 bases; junction bases outside the gene matches: 3.

This sequence joins TRBV28 and TRBJ2-5; no firm D call. Trimming cost V 5 bases and J 7 bases, with 11 bases left between them. Per the germline V gene, CDR1 is MDHEN and CDR2 is SYDVKM. CDR3 length equals 12 residues. In DNA, the CDR3 is TGTGCCAGCAGTCACCCCGGCGGGACCCAGTACTTC. This sequence encodes CASSHPGGTQYF. Combining the CDR3 with reference TRBV28 and TRBJ2-5 gives the whole variable domain DVKVTQSSRYLVKRTGEKVFLECVQDMDHENMFWYRQDPGLGLRLIYFSYDVKMKEKGDIPEGYSVSREKKERFSLILESASTNQTSMYLCASSHPGGTQYFGPGTRLLVL.

This clonotype has a handful of counts. The chain employs TRBV29-1 and TRBJ2-7, with D perhaps being TRBD1 or TRBD2 (5 bases each). Germline V lookup: CDR1 SQVTM, CDR2 ANQGSEA. The CDR3 contains 12 residues. Trimming shortened V by 2 bases and J by 5 bases, and 10 bases separated the two germline ends. The DNA for the CDR3 is TGCAGCGTTGAAAGCAGGGACCACGAGCAGTACTTC. Translated, it gives CSVESRDHEQYF.

The V call is TRBV7-8, the J call TRBJ2-4; D may be TRBD1 or TRBD2 (6 bases each). The germline V gene encodes CDR1 SGHVS and CDR2 FQNEAQ. The V and J ends lost 4 bases and 2 bases respectively, with 21 bases between them. The CDR3 consists of 18 residues. The CDR3 sequence: CASSSRATRGDSKNIQYF. The CDR3 DNA follows: TGTGCCAGCAGCTCACGGGCCACAAGGGGGGATTCCAAAAACATTCAGTACTTC.

The CDR3 here is CASSAAGSSYNEQFF. As DNA, the CDR3 is TGTGCCAGCAGTGCAGCGGGGAGCTCCTACAATGAGCAGTTCTTC. V usage is TRBV2 and J usage is TRBJ2-1; the match to TRBD2 covers 7 bases. CDR3 length equals 15 residues. Germline V lookup: CDR1 SNHLY, CDR2 FYNNEI. Trimming removed 4 bases from V and 0 bases from J; junction bases left unmatched: 3.

This sequence joins TRBV7-8 and TRBJ2-7; the match to TRBD1 covers 8 bases. This CDR3 spans 14 amino acids. V shed 5 bases and J 4 bases; nucleotides not matched to a gene: 7. Germline assignment: CDR1 SGHVS and CDR2 FQNEAQ. CDR3 coding DNA: TGTGCCAGCAGCCTTGGACAGGGAGAGTACGAGCAGTACTTC. This translates into CASSLGQGEYEQYF.

This clonotype was found many times. This chain connects TRBV5-6 to TRBJ2-1; D call uncertain. The germline V gene encodes CDR1 SGHDT and CDR2 YYEEEE. The CDR3 length is 13 residues. Trimming pared 5 bases from V and 8 bases from J, leaving 14 bases between. For the CDR3, the DNA is TGTGCCAGCAGGAAGTCAACTGAGGATGAGCAGTTCTTC. As protein: CASRKSTEDEQFF.

This chain connects TRBV18 to TRBJ2-7; D is perhaps TRBD1 (5 bases). Per the germline V gene, CDR1 is KGHSH and CDR2 is LQKENI. V shed 2 bases and J shed 2 bases, with 10 bases lying between them. This CDR3 contains 14 residues. CDR3 in amino acids: CASSPNAGTYEQYF. The CDR3 bases are TGTGCCAGCTCACCAAACGCAGGGACCTACGAGCAGTACTTC.

This chain links TRBV28 with TRBJ2-5, with a weak D call TRBD2 (6 bases). The CDR3 is 17 residues long. Trimming left V 2 bases short and J 5 bases short, with 21 bases between. Germline V lookup: CDR1 MDHEN, CDR2 SYDVKM. The CDR3 protein is CASSLPLPSAPAETQYF. CDR3 bases: TGTGCCAGCAGTTTACCGTTACCTAGCGCCCCAGCGGAGACCCAGTACTTC.

CDR3 DNA: TGCAGTGCTGGAAAGACAGATAACTATGGCTACACCTTC. Protein sequence: CSAGKTDNYGYTF. The chain joins TRBV20-1 to TRBJ1-2, with D perhaps matching TRBD1 (5 bases). CDR3 length: 13 amino acids. CDR1 is DFQATT, CDR2 SNEGSKA, per germline (reference sequence). The V end lost 5 bases, the J end lost 1 base, and 11 bases lay between the germline ends.

This clonotype occurred a few times. The chain employs TRBV2 and TRBJ2-5, with no clear D. V was cut by 3 bases and J by 5 bases, with 13 bases left in between. The V gene's germline CDR1 is SNHLY and CDR2 FYNNEI. There are 14 residues in the CDR3. Written as DNA, the CDR3 is TGTGCCAGCAGTGATGTACAACGTCTGGAGACCCAGTACTTC. The encoded protein is CASSDVQRLETQYF.

CDR3 DNA sequence: TGCGCCAGCAGCCAAGGTTGGCCAGGACTTCCCTACGAGCAGTACTTC. It codes for CASSQGWPGLPYEQYF. This chain connects TRBV4-1 to TRBJ2-7; maybe TRBD2 (5 bases). V was clipped by 1 base and J by 2 bases, with 15 bases between them. Germline values: CDR1 MGHRA, CDR2 YSYEKL. The CDR3 extends over 16 amino acids.

This clonotype was seen a handful of times. The chain is built from TRBV29-1 and TRBJ2-2; the D call may be TRBD1 or TRBD2 (7 bases each). Trimming shortened V by 2 bases and J by 2 bases, and 27 bases separated the two germline ends. From germline, CDR1 is SQVTM and CDR2 ANQGSEA. This CDR3 comprises 20 residues. CDR3 in DNA: TGCAGCGTTGAAAAGGCCCCAGGGGGGAACCTAGCGGTAAACACCGGGGAGCTGTTTTTT. It translates to CSVEKAPGGNLAVNTGELFF.

The chain joins TRBV20-1 to TRBJ2-3, with TRBD2 matching 15 bases. CDR3 length: 15 residues. The germline gives CDR1 DFQATT, CDR2 SNEGSKA (reference sequence). The ends lost 5 bases at V and 4 bases at J; junction bases unmatched: 4. CDR3: CSAWTSGRGPDTQYF. The CDR3 bases are TGCAGTGCTTGGACTAGCGGGAGGGGCCCAGATACGCAGTATTTT.

The chain uses TRBV20-1 and TRBJ1-1, with D hard to call. V was cut by 4 bases and J by 1 base, with 13 bases left in between. Germline CDR1 DFQATT, CDR2 SNEGSKA (reference sequence). This CDR3 has 14 residues. CDR3 in amino acids: CSAISQPRNTEAFF. The CDR3 nucleotides read TGCAGTGCTATCAGCCAGCCCCGGAACACTGAAGCTTTCTTT.

The J gene is TRBJ2-1, the V gene TRBV7-9; D call uncertain. The V gene lost 5 bases and the J gene lost 10 bases, with 6 bases spanning the gap. Germline CDR1 SEHNR, CDR2 FQNEAQ (reference sequence). CDR3 length: 10 amino acids. This CDR3 is CASSAPEQFF. The CDR3 nucleotides read TGTGCCAGCAGCGCGCCCGAGCAGTTCTTC.

The chain recombines TRBV12-3 or TRBV12-4 with TRBJ2-2; weak D call: TRBD2 (7 bases). Between the trimmed V and J ends, which lost 4 bases and 11 bases, there was a span of 14 bases. The CDR3 covers 13 residues. The CDR3 sequence is CASSWGRGGELFF. The CDR3 nucleotides are TGTGCCAGCAGTTGGGGTAGGGGGGGAGAGCTGTTTTTT.

This clonotype was observed a handful of times. V and J are TRBV10-3 and TRBJ2-7; D not resolved. The CDR3 totals 12 residues. Germline lookup yields CDR1 ENHRY and CDR2 SYGVKD. Trimming left V 2 bases short and J 3 bases short, with 5 bases between. The CDR3 reads CAISEPYYEQYF. CDR3 sequence (DNA): TGTGCCATCAGTGAGCCCTACTACGAGCAGTACTTC.

This clonotype has more than one count but fewer than ten. This CDR3 is CASKVSELRTGHYWRDTIYF. CDR3 in DNA: TGTGCCAGCAAGGTCTCTGAGTTGAGGACAGGGCACTACTGGAGGGACACCATATATTTT. The V gene is TRBV12-3 or TRBV12-4, the J gene TRBJ1-3; 8 nucleotides align to TRBD1. The CDR3 length is 20 residues. Trimming at V came to 7 bases and at J to 8 bases, leaving 28 bases not matched to a gene.

The sample holds a few counts of this clonotype. This chain links TRBV2 with TRBJ2-3; 9 nucleotides agree with TRBD1. The V gene end was trimmed by 0 bases and the J gene end by 2 bases; junction bases not matched to a gene: 6. Germline CDR1 and CDR2: SNHLY and FYNNEI. The CDR3 has 17 residues. CDR3 DNA: TGTGCCAGCAGTGAAGCGGGGACAGGGTTATACACAGATACGCAGTATTTT. Translating gives CASSEAGTGLYTDTQYF.